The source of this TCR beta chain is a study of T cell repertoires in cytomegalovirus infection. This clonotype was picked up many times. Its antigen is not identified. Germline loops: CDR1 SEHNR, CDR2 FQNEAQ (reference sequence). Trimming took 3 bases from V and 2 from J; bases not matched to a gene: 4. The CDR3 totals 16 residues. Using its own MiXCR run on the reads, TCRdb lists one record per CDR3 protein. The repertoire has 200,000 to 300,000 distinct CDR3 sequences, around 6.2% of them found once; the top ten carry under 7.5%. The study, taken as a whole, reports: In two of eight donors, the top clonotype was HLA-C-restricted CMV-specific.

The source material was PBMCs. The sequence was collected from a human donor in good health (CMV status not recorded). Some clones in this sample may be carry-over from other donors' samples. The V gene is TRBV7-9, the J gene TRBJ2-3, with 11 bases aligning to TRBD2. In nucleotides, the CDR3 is TGTGCCAGCAGCTTGGTACTAGCGGGGGCCACAGATACGCAGTATTTT. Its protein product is CASSLVLAGATDTQYF.